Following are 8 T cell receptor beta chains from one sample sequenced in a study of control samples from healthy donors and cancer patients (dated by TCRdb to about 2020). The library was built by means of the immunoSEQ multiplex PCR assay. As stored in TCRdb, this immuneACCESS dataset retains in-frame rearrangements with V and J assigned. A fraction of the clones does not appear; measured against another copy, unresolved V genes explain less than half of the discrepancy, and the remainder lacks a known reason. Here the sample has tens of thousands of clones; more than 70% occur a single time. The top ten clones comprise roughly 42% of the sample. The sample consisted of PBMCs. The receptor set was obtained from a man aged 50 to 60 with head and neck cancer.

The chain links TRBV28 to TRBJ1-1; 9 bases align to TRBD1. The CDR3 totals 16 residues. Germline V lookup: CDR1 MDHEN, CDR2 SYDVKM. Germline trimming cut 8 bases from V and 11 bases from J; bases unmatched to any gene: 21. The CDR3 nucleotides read TGTGCCAGCCAATTCTACTTGACAGGGGGTTCGGGGTTGGCTTTCTTT. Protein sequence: CASQFYLTGGSGLAFF. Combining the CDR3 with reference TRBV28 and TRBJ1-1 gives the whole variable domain DVKVTQSSRYLVKRTGEKVFLECVQDMDHENMFWYRQDPGLGLRLIYFSYDVKMKEKGDIPEGYSVSREKKERFSLILESASTNQTSMYLCASQFYLTGGSGLAFFGQGTRLTVV.

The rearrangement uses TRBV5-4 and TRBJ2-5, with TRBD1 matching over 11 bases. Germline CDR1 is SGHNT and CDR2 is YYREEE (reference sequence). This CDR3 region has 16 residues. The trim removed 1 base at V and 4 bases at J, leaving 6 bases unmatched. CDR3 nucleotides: TGTGCCAGCAGCTTGTCCCGGGGACAGGGGGGAGAGACCCAGTACTTC. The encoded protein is CASSLSRGQGGETQYF.

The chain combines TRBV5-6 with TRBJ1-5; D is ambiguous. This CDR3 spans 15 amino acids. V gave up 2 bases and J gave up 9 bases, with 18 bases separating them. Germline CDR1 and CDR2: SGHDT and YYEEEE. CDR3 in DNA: TGTGCCAGCAGCTTAGGGCTCTCGGCGGTTTGGCCCCAGCATTTT. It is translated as CASSLGLSAVWPQHF.

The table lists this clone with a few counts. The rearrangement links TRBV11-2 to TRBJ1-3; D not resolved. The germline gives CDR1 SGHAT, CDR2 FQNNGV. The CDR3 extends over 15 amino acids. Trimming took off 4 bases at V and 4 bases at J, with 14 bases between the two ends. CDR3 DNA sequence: TGTGCCAGCAGCTCCCTCCGGGGTGCAGGAAACACCATATATTTT. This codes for CASSSLRGAGNTIYF.

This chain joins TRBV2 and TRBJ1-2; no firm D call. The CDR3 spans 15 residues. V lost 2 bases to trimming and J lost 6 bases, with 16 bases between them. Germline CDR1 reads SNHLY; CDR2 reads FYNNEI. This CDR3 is CASSEWVGYNHGYTF. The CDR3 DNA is TGTGCCAGCAGTGAATGGGTAGGGTATAATCATGGCTACACCTTC. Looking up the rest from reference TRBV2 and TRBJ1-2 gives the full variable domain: EPEVTQTPSHQVTQMGQEVILRCVPISNHLYFYWYRQILGQKVEFLVSFYNNEISEKSEIFDDQFSVERPDGSNFTLKIRSTKLEDSAMYFCASSEWVGYNHGYTFGSGTRLTVV.

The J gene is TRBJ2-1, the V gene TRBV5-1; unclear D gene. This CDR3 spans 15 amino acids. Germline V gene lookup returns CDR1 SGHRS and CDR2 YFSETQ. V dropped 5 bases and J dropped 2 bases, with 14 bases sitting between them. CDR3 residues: CASRPLDGAYNEQFF. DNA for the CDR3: TGCGCCAGCAGACCTCTAGATGGCGCCTACAATGAGCAGTTCTTC.

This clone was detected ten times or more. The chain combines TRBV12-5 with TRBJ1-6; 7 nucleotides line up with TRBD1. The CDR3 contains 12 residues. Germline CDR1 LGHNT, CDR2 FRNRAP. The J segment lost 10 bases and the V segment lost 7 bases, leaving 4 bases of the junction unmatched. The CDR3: CASAGQDSPLHF. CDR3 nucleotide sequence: TGTGCTAGTGCCGGACAGGACTCACCCCTCCACTTT.

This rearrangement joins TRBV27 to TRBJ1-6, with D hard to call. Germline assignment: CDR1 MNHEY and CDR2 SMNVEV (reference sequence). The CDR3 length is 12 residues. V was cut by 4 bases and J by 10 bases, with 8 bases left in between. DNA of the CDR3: TGTGCCAGCAGTTATCCGGGATCACCCCTCCACTTT. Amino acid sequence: CASSYPGSPLHF.